Listed below are T cell receptor beta chains from one sample, sequenced in a study of blood T cell repertoires in COVID-19. TCRdb keeps only in-frame clones here, not all; method: immunoSEQ multiplex PCR. The repertoire holds roughly 70,000 clones, with around 89% as singletons. The sequenced material came from peripheral blood. Receptor source: a woman aged 80 or over with active COVID-19. The conserved cysteine and the conserved F or W are not part of the CDR3 here. The order of the fields is D gene, V gene, CDR3 length, CDR3 protein. The D gene is left open where the match is weak.

d_gene: .; v_gene: TRBV6-1; len: 14; CDR3aa: ASSEFAATGSYEQY
d_gene: TRBD1; v_gene: TRBV7-9; len: 11; CDR3aa: ASSTQGDQPQH
d_gene: TRBD1; v_gene: TRBV28; len: 12; CDR3aa: ASSLGQGSYEQY
d_gene: .; v_gene: TRBV24-1; len: 12; CDR3aa: ATSDPPDTGELF
d_gene: .; v_gene: TRBV6-2/TRBV6-3; len: 14; CDR3aa: ASSYSLQSSGNTIY
d_gene: TRBD2; v_gene: TRBV7-3; len: 13; CDR3aa: ASSPGGRAASEQF
d_gene: TRBD1; v_gene: TRBV15; len: 13; CDR3aa: ATSREQGSSYEQY
d_gene: TRBD2; v_gene: TRBV7-2; len: 14; CDR3aa: ASSSVAGGRIETQY
d_gene: .; v_gene: TRBV7-2; len: 13; CDR3aa: ASSLTWGPPETQY
d_gene: TRBD2; v_gene: TRBV9; len: 16; CDR3aa: ASSVGGLAGGPGYEQY
d_gene: .; v_gene: TRBV6-5; len: 12; CDR3aa: ASSYSSRTGELF
d_gene: .; v_gene: TRBV24-1; len: 12; CDR3aa: ATSAPGYNSPLH
d_gene: TRBD2; v_gene: TRBV7-3; len: 13; CDR3aa: ASSSGGLASRELF
d_gene: TRBD1; v_gene: TRBV5-1; len: 14; CDR3aa: ASSVSPTGASGELF
d_gene: .; v_gene: TRBV20-1; len: 14; CDR3aa: SASDGGGAAGQPQH
d_gene: .; v_gene: TRBV7-9; len: 11; CDR3aa: ASSLEDSYGYT
d_gene: .; v_gene: TRBV20-1; len: 9; CDR3aa: SSARQETQY
d_gene: .; v_gene: TRBV27; len: 12; CDR3aa: ASSRMEVGTEAF
d_gene: .; v_gene: TRBV2; len: 9; CDR3aa: ASTPDNEQF
d_gene: TRBD1; v_gene: TRBV7-3; len: 16; CDR3aa: ASSLSPGGTQGVQPQH
d_gene: .; v_gene: TRBV5-6; len: 12; CDR3aa: ASSLGRIQETQY
d_gene: .; v_gene: TRBV7-2; len: 11; CDR3aa: ASSPLLVRTQY